This TCR beta chain appears in the sequencing data of a study of T cells in localized non-small cell lung cancer. Study-level findings and limits: The greatest T cell clonality was found in uninvolved adjacent lung (higher than in tumor). Detection in adjacent lung was observed for a median about 56 of the top 100 tumor clones.

Assay: immunoSEQ multiplex PCR; the TCRdb copy retains only in-frame clones and omits some. The table has approximately 80,000 clones, 80% seen once. As to this clone: Its antigen remains unidentified.

The clonotype comes from a female donor at least 60 years old with stage I lung adenocarcinoma. The starting material was peripheral blood, obtained before any cancer treatment.

The chain's CDR3 is CASSQVRARSAEAFF. The CDR3 nucleotides read TGCGCCAGCAGCCAAGTTCGGGCTCGGTCAGCTGAAGCTTTCTTT. This sequence joins TRBV4-3 and TRBJ1-1; no definite D call. V was shortened by 1 base and J by 6 bases, with 15 bases between the two germline ends. This CDR3 region has 15 residues. Germline lookup yields CDR1 LGHNA and CDR2 YSLEER.